Sequencing of this T cell receptor beta chain was carried out in a study of blood T cells in healthy people across ages. About this clonotype itself: At one end, the junction sequence differs from germline, possibly due to a read error.

The CDR3 loop spans 14 amino acids. Germline CDR1 is MGHRA and CDR2 is YSYEKL. A sample-barcoded 5' primer and a J-beta primer mix were used in a second PCR of roughly 7 to 11 cycles. A single record per CDR3 protein comes from TCRdb applying MiXCR to the 5' RACE reads. The sample records roughly 1.9 million distinct CDR3 sequences, roughly 43% being singletons. The TCR originated in a human donor in good health. Sequenced: blood. The chain joins TRBV4-1 to TRBJ2-3; D gene uncertain. CDR3 loop: CASSQDPPPDTQYF. The CDR3 DNA follows: TGCGCCAGCAGTCAAGATCCCCCGCCAGATACGCAGTATTTT.